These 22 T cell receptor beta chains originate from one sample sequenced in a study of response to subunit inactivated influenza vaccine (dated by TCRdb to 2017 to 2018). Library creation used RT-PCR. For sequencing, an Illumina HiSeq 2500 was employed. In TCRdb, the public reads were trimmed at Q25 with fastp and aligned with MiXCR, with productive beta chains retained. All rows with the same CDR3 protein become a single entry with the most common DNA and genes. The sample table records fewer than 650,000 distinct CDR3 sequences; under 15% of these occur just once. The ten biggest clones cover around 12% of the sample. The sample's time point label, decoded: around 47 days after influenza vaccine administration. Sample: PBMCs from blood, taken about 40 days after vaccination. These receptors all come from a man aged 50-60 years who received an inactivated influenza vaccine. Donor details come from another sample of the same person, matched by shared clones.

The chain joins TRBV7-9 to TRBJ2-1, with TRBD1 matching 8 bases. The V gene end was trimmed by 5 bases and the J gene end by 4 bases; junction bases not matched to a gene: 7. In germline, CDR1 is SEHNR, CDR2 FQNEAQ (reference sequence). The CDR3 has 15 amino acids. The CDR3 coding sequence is TGTGCCAGCAGCCTAACAGGGGGAAAATACAATGAGCAGTTCTTC. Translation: CASSLTGGKYNEQFF.

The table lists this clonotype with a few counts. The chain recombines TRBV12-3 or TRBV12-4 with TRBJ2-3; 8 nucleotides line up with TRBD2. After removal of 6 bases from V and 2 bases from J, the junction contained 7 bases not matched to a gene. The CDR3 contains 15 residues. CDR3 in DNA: TGTGCCAGCAGGTTACTAGCGGCAGCCACAGATACGCAGTATTTT. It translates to CASRLLAAATDTQYF.

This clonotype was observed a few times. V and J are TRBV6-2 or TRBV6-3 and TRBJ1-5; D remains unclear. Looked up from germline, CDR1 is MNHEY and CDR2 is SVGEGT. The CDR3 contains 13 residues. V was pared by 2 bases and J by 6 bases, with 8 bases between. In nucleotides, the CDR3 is TGTGCCAGCAGTTACCTACCTCTTCAGCCCCAGCATTTT. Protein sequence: CASSYLPLQPQHF.

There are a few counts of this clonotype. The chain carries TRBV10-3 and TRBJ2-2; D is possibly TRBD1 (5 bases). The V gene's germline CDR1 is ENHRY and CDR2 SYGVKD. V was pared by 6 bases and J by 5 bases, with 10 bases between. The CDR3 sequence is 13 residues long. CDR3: CAIRDTITGELFF. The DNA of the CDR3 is TGTGCCATCAGGGACACGATAACCGGGGAGCTGTTTTTT.

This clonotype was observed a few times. The CDR3 here is CASSPGGPGYGYTF. The CDR3 region has the DNA TGTGCCAGCAGCCCCGGGGGGCCTGGCTATGGCTACACCTTC. The V and J genes are TRBV7-9 and TRBJ1-2, with a possible D match to TRBD1 (6 bases). CDR1 and CDR2 (germline): SEHNR, FQNEAQ (reference sequence). The V end lost 5 bases, the J end lost 4 bases, and 14 bases lay between the germline ends. The CDR3 loop spans 14 amino acids.

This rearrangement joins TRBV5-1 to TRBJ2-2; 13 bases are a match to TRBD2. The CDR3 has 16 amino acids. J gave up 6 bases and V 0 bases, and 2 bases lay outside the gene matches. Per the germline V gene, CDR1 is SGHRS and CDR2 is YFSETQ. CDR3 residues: CASSLVGTSGAGELFF. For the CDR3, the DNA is TGCGCCAGCAGCTTGGTCGGGACTAGCGGGGCCGGGGAGCTGTTTTTT. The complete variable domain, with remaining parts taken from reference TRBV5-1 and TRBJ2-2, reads KAGVTQTPRYLIKTRGQQVTLSCSPISGHRSVSWYQQTPGQGLQFLFEYFSETQRNKGNFPGRFSGRQFSNSRSEMNVSTLELGDSALYLCASSLVGTSGAGELFFGEGSRLTVL.

The CDR3 reads CASSQKRGGDQGTQYF. CDR3 sequence (DNA): TGCGCCAGCAGCCAAAAGAGGGGCGGCGATCAGGGAACCCAGTACTTC. This chain joins TRBV4-1 and TRBJ2-5; D possibly matches TRBD1 or TRBD2 (5 bases each). This CDR3 has 16 residues. Trimming cost V 2 bases and J 8 bases, with 21 bases left between them. Germline V gives CDR1 MGHRA, CDR2 YSYEKL.

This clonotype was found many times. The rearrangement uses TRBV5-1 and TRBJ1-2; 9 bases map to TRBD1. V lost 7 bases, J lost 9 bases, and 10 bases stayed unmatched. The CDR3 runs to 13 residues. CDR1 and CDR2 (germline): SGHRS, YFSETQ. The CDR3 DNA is TGCGCCAGCGGACCGGGACAGGGCTTCAGCTACACCTTC. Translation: CASGPGQGFSYTF.

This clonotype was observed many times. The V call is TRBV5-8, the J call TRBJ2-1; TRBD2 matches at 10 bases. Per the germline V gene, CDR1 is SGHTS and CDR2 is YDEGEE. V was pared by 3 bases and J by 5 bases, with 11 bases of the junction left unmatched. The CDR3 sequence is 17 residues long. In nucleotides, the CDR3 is TGTGCCAGCAGCTCAGTGATAGCGGGAGGTGGCCACAATGAGCAGTTCTTC. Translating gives CASSSVIAGGGHNEQFF.

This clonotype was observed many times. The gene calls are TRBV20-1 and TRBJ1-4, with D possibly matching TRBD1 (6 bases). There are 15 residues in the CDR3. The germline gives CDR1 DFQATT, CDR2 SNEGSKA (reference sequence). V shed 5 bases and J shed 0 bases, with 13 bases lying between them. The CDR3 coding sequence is TGCAGTGCTGACGTTCCAGGGGCAACTAATGAAAAACTGTTTTTT. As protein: CSADVPGATNEKLFF.

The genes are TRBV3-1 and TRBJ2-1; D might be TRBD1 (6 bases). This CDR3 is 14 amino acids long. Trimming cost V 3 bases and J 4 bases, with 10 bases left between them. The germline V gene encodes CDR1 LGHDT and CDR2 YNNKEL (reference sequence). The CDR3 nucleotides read TGTGCCAGCAGCCAGTCGGACAGATACAATGAGCAGTTCTTC. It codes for CASSQSDRYNEQFF.

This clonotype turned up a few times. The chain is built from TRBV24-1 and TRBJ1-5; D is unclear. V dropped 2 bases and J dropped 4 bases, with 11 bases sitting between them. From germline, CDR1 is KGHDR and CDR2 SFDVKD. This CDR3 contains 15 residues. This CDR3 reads CATSDSAAGNQPQHF. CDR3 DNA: TGTGCCACCAGTGATTCGGCAGCCGGTAATCAGCCCCAGCATTTT.

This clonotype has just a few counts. The CDR3 coding sequence is TGTGCCAGCAGCTTCTTGCACAGAACTCGGACCGGGGAGCTGTTTTTT. Its protein product is CASSFLHRTRTGELFF. This chain connects TRBV13 to TRBJ2-2; D unresolved. The CDR3 is made up of 16 amino acids. Per the germline V gene, CDR1 is PRHDT and CDR2 is FYEKMQ (reference sequence). V lost 3 bases and J 5 bases, leaving 16 bases between the germline ends.

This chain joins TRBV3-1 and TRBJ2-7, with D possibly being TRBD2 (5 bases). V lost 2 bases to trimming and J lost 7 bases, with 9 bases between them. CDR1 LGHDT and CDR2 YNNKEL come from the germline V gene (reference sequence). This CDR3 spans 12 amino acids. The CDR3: CASSQRGKEQYF. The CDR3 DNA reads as TGTGCCAGCAGCCAACGGGGAAAGGAGCAGTACTTC.

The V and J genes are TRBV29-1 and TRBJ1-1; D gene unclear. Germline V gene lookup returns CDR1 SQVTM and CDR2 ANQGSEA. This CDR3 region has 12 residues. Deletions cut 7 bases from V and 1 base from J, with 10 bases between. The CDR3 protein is CSAAPTNTEAFF. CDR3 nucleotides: TGCAGCGCGGCTCCCACGAACACTGAAGCTTTCTTT.

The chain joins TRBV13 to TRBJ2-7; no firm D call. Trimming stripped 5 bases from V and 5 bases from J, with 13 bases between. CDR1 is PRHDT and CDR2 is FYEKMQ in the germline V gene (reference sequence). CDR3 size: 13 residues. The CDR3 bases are TGTGCCAGCAGCCCAATCGGGTCTGACGAGCAGTACTTC. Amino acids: CASSPIGSDEQYF.

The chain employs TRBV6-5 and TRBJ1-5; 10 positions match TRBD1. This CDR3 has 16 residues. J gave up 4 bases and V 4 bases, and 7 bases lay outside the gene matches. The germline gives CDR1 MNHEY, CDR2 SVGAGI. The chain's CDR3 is CASSWEEDRGNQPQHF. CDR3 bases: TGTGCCAGCAGTTGGGAAGAGGACAGGGGGAATCAGCCCCAGCATTTT.

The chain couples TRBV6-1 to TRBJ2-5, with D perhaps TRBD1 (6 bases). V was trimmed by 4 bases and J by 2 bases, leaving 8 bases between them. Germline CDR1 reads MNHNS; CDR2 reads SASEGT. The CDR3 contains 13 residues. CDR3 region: CASSGQEQETQYF. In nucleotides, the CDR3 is TGTGCCAGCAGTGGACAGGAGCAAGAGACCCAGTACTTC.

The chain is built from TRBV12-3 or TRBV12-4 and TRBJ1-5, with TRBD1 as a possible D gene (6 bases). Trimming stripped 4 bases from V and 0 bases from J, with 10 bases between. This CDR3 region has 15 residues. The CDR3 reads CASSWYRDSNQPQHF. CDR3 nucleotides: TGTGCCAGCAGTTGGTACAGGGATAGCAATCAGCCCCAGCATTTT.

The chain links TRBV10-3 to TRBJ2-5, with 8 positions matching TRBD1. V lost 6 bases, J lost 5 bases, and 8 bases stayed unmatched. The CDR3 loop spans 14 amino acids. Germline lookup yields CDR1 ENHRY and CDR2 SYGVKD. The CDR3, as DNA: TGTGCCATCAGCCCCAGGGGGCGGAGGGAGACCCAGTACTTC. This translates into CAISPRGRRETQYF.

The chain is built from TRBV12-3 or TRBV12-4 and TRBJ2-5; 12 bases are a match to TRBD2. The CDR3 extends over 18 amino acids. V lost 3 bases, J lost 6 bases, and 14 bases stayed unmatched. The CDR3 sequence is CASSFRGRLAGVVKTQYF. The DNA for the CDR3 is TGTGCCAGCAGTTTTAGGGGACGACTAGCGGGGGTGGTAAAGACCCAGTACTTC.

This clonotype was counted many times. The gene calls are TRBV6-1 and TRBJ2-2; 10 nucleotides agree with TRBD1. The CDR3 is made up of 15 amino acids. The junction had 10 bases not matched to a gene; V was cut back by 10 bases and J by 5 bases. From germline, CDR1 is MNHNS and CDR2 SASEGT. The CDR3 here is CAIAPTGGYTGELFF. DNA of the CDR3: TGTGCCATCGCCCCGACAGGGGGCTATACCGGGGAGCTGTTTTTT.